The 28 T cell receptor beta chains below come from one sample, sequenced in a study of blood T cell repertoires in COVID-19 (TCRdb year 2020). The protocol used for the library was the immunoSEQ multiplex PCR assay. The table comes from immuneACCESS by way of TCRdb, which keeps in-frame sequences with V and J called. Part of the clones is missing from these tables; in studies checked, under half for an unresolved V gene and the rest for unknown reasons. In all, the sample holds 400,000 or so clones, and 85% to 90% of those were seen once. The leading ten clones occupy roughly 0.78% of the sample. What was sequenced was peripheral blood. Receptor source: a young man with COVID-19, enrolled during active disease.

This clone came up a few times. The J gene is TRBJ2-7, the V gene TRBV20-1; perhaps TRBD1 as D (6 bases). The CDR3 totals 15 residues. CDR1 and CDR2 (germline): DFQATT, SNEGSKA (reference sequence). V lost 3 bases and J lost 0, with 15 bases in between. The CDR3 sequence: CSASPVRGSSYEQYF. DNA of the CDR3: TGCAGTGCTAGTCCAGTCAGGGGTAGCTCCTACGAGCAGTACTTC.

The rearrangement uses TRBV3-1 (or the pseudogene TRBV3-2) and TRBJ2-1, with 10 bases lining up with TRBD2. The CDR3 covers 14 residues. Germline V CDR1 and CDR2: LGHDT, YNNKEL (reference sequence). V lost 4 bases and J lost 4; bases outside the gene matches: 1. In DNA form, the CDR3 reads TGTGCCAGCAGCCTACTAGCGGGGTACAATGAGCAGTTCTTC. It translates to CASSLLAGYNEQFF.

V is TRBV10-3 and J is TRBJ2-5; 11 bases match TRBD2. Per the germline V gene, CDR1 is ENHRY and CDR2 is SYGVKD. This CDR3 has 15 residues. The ends lost 3 bases at V and 4 bases at J; junction bases unmatched: 4. This CDR3 is CAISDRGLAGETQYF. The CDR3 DNA sequence: TGTGCCATCAGTGACCGAGGACTAGCGGGAGAGACCCAGTACTTC.

The chain uses TRBV29-1 and TRBJ1-1; D unresolved. The CDR3 loop spans 12 amino acids. Germline V gene lookup returns CDR1 SQVTM and CDR2 ANQGSEA. Trimming cost V 7 bases and J 0 bases, with 9 bases left between them. The CDR3 sequence is CSASQMNTEAFF. CDR3 coding DNA: TGCAGCGCTTCCCAAATGAACACTGAAGCTTTCTTT.

The chain joins TRBV3-1 (or the pseudogene TRBV3-2) to TRBJ2-3, with D unclear. Trimming left V 3 bases short and J 2 bases short, with 9 bases between. This CDR3 contains 14 residues. Germline V lookup: CDR1 LGHDT, CDR2 YNNKEL (reference sequence). CDR3 protein: CASSQSLATDTQYF. CDR3 coding DNA: TGTGCCAGCAGCCAGTCGCTGGCCACAGATACGCAGTATTTT.

This clone was observed once. V and J are TRBV18 and TRBJ2-3; perhaps TRBD1 as D (7 bases). V lost 3 bases and J lost 2, with 15 bases in between. CDR1 is KGHSH and CDR2 is LQKENI in the germline V gene. This CDR3 is built from 16 residues. CDR3 nucleotides: TGTGCCAGCTCACCCAGGGGGACTCTGCTCACAGATACGCAGTATTTT. It specifies CASSPRGTLLTDTQYF. The full variable domain, rest sourced from reference TRBV18 and TRBJ2-3, is NAGVMQNPRHLVRRRGQEARLRCSPMKGHSHVYWYRQLPEEGLKFMVYLQKENIIDESGMPKERFSAEFPKEGPSILRIQQVVRGDSAAYFCASSPRGTLLTDTQYFGPGTRLTVL.

The chain joins TRBV2 to TRBJ2-4; 9 nucleotides match TRBD2. V was clipped by 4 bases and J by 1 base; unmatched bases: 5. CDR1 is SNHLY, CDR2 FYNNEI, per germline. This CDR3 has 16 amino acids. In nucleotides, the CDR3 is TGTGCCAGCAGTGTGCTGCTAGCGGGGGCCAAAAACATTCAGTACTTC. Amino acids: CASSVLLAGAKNIQYF.

The chain employs TRBV5-1 and TRBJ2-7, with TRBD2 matching over 7 bases. The trim removed 3 bases at V and 4 bases at J, leaving 10 bases unmatched. The CDR3 has 15 amino acids. Germline CDR1 reads SGHRS; CDR2 reads YFSETQ. The CDR3 here is CASSSLGGRIYEQYF. In nucleotides, the CDR3 is TGCGCCAGCAGCTCTCTCGGGGGGAGGATATACGAGCAGTACTTC.

V usage is TRBV5-1 and J usage is TRBJ2-3; 8 nucleotides line up with TRBD1. The CDR3 contains 13 residues. Germline values: CDR1 SGHRS, CDR2 YFSETQ. With V trimmed by 4 bases and J by 4 bases, 2 bases remained unmatched. As DNA, the CDR3 is TGCGCCAGCAGCCAGGGGGCGTCAGATACGCAGTATTTT. Translated, it gives CASSQGASDTQYF.

This clone was recorded only once. The CDR3 coding sequence is TGTGCCAGCAGCATCCGGGAGGCTCTAGGCGGCTACACCTTC. Translated: CASSIREALGGYTF. This chain joins TRBV3-1 (or the pseudogene TRBV3-2) and TRBJ1-2; D is uncertain. The V and J ends lost 5 bases and 8 bases respectively, with 18 bases between them. This CDR3 has 14 amino acids. The germline gives CDR1 LGHDT, CDR2 YNNKEL (reference sequence).

V is TRBV4-1 and J is TRBJ2-4; no clear D. The V end was cut by 4 bases, the J end by 0 bases, with 16 bases between. The CDR3 sequence is 17 residues long. Germline CDR1 and CDR2: MGHRA and YSYEKL. CDR3 coding DNA: TGCGCCAGCAGCCCGTACCCCCGAGTGATAGCCAAAAACATTCAGTACTTC. Residues: CASSPYPRVIAKNIQYF.

This clone is a singleton in its sample. The CDR3 DNA reads TGTGCCAGCAGTCCTCTAGCCTACGAGCAGTACTTC. Translated, it gives CASSPLAYEQYF. The chain has TRBV2 and TRBJ2-7, with D unresolved. Germline CDR1 is SNHLY and CDR2 is FYNNEI. The CDR3 has 12 residues. With 5 bases removed from V and 2 bases from J, the gap between germline ends came to 7 bases. Combining the CDR3 with reference TRBV2 and TRBJ2-7 gives the whole variable domain EPEVTQTPSHQVTQMGQEVILRCVPISNHLYFYWYRQILGQKVEFLVSFYNNEISEKSEIFDDQFSVERPDGSNFTLKIRSTKLEDSAMYFCASSPLAYEQYFGPGTRLTVT.

The chain combines TRBV29-1 with TRBJ1-2; the D is unclear. CDR1 is SQVTM and CDR2 is ANQGSEA in the germline V gene. V lost 5 bases, J lost 3 bases, and 13 bases lay in between. This CDR3 has 13 residues. Here the CDR3 reads CSVTPQVYYGYTF. CDR3 nucleotides: TGCAGCGTTACCCCTCAGGTCTACTATGGCTACACCTTC.

The chain employs TRBV28 and TRBJ2-7; 9 bases are a match to TRBD2. The CDR3 consists of 16 residues. V lost 3 bases and J lost 4; bases outside the gene matches: 10. Germline V gives CDR1 MDHEN, CDR2 SYDVKM. The CDR3 DNA reads TGTGCCAGCAGTTTCATCTTGGCTAGCGGGAAATACGAGCAGTACTTC. Translated, it gives CASSFILASGKYEQYF.

This chain joins TRBV5-1 and TRBJ2-5, with 8 nucleotides matching TRBD2. This CDR3 has 17 residues. V lost 1 base, J lost 5 bases, and 13 bases stayed unmatched. CDR1 and CDR2 (germline): SGHRS, YFSETQ. The CDR3 region has the DNA TGCGCCAGCAGCTTGTCCGGGACGGGAGGGCCGTGGGAGACCCAGTACTTC. Translating it yields CASSLSGTGGPWETQYF.

The rearrangement links TRBV5-1 to TRBJ2-7; 8 bases agree with TRBD1. The germline V gene encodes CDR1 SGHRS and CDR2 YFSETQ. This CDR3 has 14 residues. Unmatched junction bases numbered 7, after V lost 4 bases and J lost 4 bases. The CDR3 bases are TGCGCCAGCAGCGAACTGGACAGGGATTACGAGCAGTACTTC. Translating it yields CASSELDRDYEQYF.

V and J are TRBV14 and TRBJ1-5, with 8 bases that match TRBD1. With 2 bases clipped from V and 7 bases from J, the junction kept 13 bases outside the gene matches. CDR1 and CDR2 (germline): SGHDN, FVKESK. CDR3 length: 17 residues. The CDR3, as DNA: TGTGCCAGCAGCCAACCTATATCCCAGGGGGCAGGGCAGCCCCAGCATTTT. Translated, it gives CASSQPISQGAGQPQHF.

The chain's CDR3 is CASSFLTNEQFF. The CDR3 DNA reads TGTGCCAGCAGCTTCCTTACAAATGAGCAGTTCTTC. The rearrangement links TRBV7-9 to TRBJ2-1; D call uncertain. Trimming took 3 bases from V and 7 from J, leaving 7 bases between them. Germline CDR1 reads SEHNR; CDR2 reads FQNEAQ (reference sequence). The CDR3 length is 12 residues.

The genes are TRBV5-6 and TRBJ1-6; 10 bases are shared with TRBD1. This CDR3 is built from 14 residues. V lost 4 bases and J lost 10; bases outside the gene matches: 5. The germline V gene has CDR1 SGHDT and CDR2 YYEEEE. The CDR3 bases are TGTGCCAGCAGCGACGGACAGGGGGAATCACCCCTCCACTTT. Translation gives CASSDGQGESPLHF. The full variable domain, its missing parts supplied by reference TRBV5-6 and TRBJ1-6, is DAGVTQSPTHLIKTRGQQVTLRCSPKSGHDTVSWYQQALGQGPQFIFQYYEEEERQRGNFPDRFSGHQFPNYSSELNVNALLLGDSALYLCASSDGQGESPLHFGNGTRLTVT.

DNA of the CDR3: TGTGCCAGCAGCGCCAGACAGGGGGCACCCTGGATGGACACTGAAGCTTTCTTT. Amino acid sequence: CASSARQGAPWMDTEAFF. The chain links TRBV21-1 to TRBJ1-1; the table assigns TRBD1, which was not confirmed against the DNA. TRBV21-1 is tagged as a pseudogene. This CDR3 has 18 amino acids.

This chain uses TRBV19 with TRBJ2-5; 11 bases are shared with TRBD1. Germline CDR1 reads LNHDA; CDR2 reads SQIVND (reference sequence). With V trimmed by 7 bases and J by 5 bases, 6 bases remained unmatched. This CDR3 contains 14 residues. The CDR3 DNA reads as TGTGCCAGTAACGGACAGGGGGCCCGGGAGACCCAGTACTTC. This encodes CASNGQGARETQYF. The full variable domain, completed using reference TRBV19 and TRBJ2-5, is DGGITQSPKYLFRKEGQNVTLSCEQNLNHDAMYWYRQDPGQGLRLIYYSQIVNDFQKGDIAEGYSVSREKKESFPLTVTSAQKNPTAFYLCASNGQGARETQYFGPGTRLLVL.

The chain employs TRBV14 and TRBJ2-7, with D perhaps TRBD1 (6 bases). There are 13 residues in the CDR3. Per germline, CDR1 SGHDN and CDR2 FVKESK. V was trimmed by 4 bases and J by 3 bases, leaving 10 bases between them. Written as DNA, the CDR3 is TGTGCCAGCAGCCGCGGACAGAACTACGAGCAGTACTTC. It is translated as CASSRGQNYEQYF.

The CDR3 reads CASRLGAGYTF. Written as DNA, the CDR3 is TGTGCCAGCAGGTTGGGGGCCGGCTACACCTTC. The chain couples TRBV6-5 to TRBJ1-2, with a tentative D call TRBD1 (6 bases). The CDR3 sequence is 11 residues long. Germline CDR1 MNHEY, CDR2 SVGAGI. V was shortened by 6 bases and J by 8 bases, with 10 bases between the two germline ends.

This clone has just a few counts. Distinct nucleotide sequences in the sample also encode this CDR3. The gene calls are TRBV15 and TRBJ1-3; maybe TRBD1 (6 bases). V was pared by 0 bases and J by 2 bases, with 8 bases between. This CDR3 spans 15 amino acids. Per the germline V gene, CDR1 is LNHNV and CDR2 is YYDKDF (reference sequence). The CDR3 loop reads CATSRDRGAGNTIYF. CDR3 DNA sequence: TGTGCCACCAGCAGAGACAGGGGAGCTGGAAACACCATATATTTT.

The chain carries TRBV19 and TRBJ2-3, with D maybe TRBD2 (5 bases). Trimming shortened V by 0 bases and J by 2 bases, and 12 bases separated the two germline ends. The CDR3 is 16 residues long. Germline-derived CDR1 and CDR2 are LNHDA and SQIVND (reference sequence). The CDR3 DNA is TGTGCCAGTAGTATAGAGAATACGGGATTCACAGATACGCAGTATTTT. Translating gives CASSIENTGFTDTQYF.

This clone was picked up one time. The chain couples TRBV7-9 to TRBJ2-7; TRBD2 matches at 10 bases. Unmatched junction bases numbered 6, after V lost 1 base and J lost 6 bases. This CDR3 is built from 15 residues. Germline CDR1 SEHNR, CDR2 FQNEAQ (reference sequence). CDR3 protein: CASSLVPSGSREQYF. The DNA for the CDR3 is TGTGCCAGCAGCTTAGTACCTAGCGGGAGCCGCGAGCAGTACTTC.

The V and J genes are TRBV3-1 (or the pseudogene TRBV3-2) and TRBJ2-1; 11 bases map to TRBD2. CDR1 LGHDT and CDR2 YNNKEL come from the germline V gene (reference sequence). The CDR3 extends over 15 amino acids. J gave up 6 bases and V 3 bases, and 4 bases lay outside the gene matches. The CDR3 DNA reads TGTGCCAGCAGCCATAGCGGGGGGGCTAGCAATGAGCAGTTCTTC. This codes for CASSHSGGASNEQFF.

The rearrangement joins TRBV7-5 to TRBJ2-1; the DNA was not used to check the table's D call, TRBD2. TRBV7-5 is a known pseudogene. The CDR3 is 13 amino acids. CDR3: CVRSPWGAGEKFF. The CDR3 DNA reads as TGTGTCAGAAGCCCCTGGGGCGCGGGGGAGAAGTTCTTC.